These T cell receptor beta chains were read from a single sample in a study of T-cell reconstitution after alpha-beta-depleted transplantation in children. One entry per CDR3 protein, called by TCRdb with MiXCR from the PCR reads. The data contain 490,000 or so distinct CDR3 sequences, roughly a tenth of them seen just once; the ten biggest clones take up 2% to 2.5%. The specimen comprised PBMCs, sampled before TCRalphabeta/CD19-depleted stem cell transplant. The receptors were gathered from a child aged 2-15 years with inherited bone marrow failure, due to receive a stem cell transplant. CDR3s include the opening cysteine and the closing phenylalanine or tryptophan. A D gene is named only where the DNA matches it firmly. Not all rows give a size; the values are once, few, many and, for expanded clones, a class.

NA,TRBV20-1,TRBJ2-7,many,CSAPDSTYEQYF,TGCAGTGCCCCCGACAGCACCTACGAGCAGTACTTC
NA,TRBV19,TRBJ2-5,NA,CASSIRVQETQYF,TGTGCCAGTAGTATCAGGGTCCAAGAGACCCAGTACTTC
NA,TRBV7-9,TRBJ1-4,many,CASSPRYAPGKLFF,TGTGCCAGCAGCCCACGGTACGCCCCAGGAAAACTGTTTTTT
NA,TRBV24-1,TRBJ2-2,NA,CATRPGNTGELFF,TGTGCCACCCGACCGGGGAACACCGGGGAGCTGTTTTTT
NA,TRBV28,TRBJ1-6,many,CASSLTANNSPLHF,TGTGCCAGCAGTTTGACAGCTAATAATTCACCCCTCCACTTT
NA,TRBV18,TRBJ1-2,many,CASSPDNSYGYTF,TGTGCCAGCTCACCTGACAATTCCTATGGCTACACCTTC
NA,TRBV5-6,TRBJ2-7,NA,CASSLGVAPYEQYF,TGTGCCAGCAGCTTGGGGGTCGCCCCCTACGAGCAGTACTTC
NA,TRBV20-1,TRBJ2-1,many,CSARGRAGSYNEQFF,TGCAGTGCTAGGGGCAGGGCGGGCTCCTACAATGAGCAGTTCTTC
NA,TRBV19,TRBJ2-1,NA,CASSKTSGNEQFF,TGTGCCAGTAGCAAGACTAGTGGCAATGAGCAGTTCTTC
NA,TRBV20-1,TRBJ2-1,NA,CSARRGITYNEQFF,TGCAGTGCTAGACGGGGGATCACCTACAATGAGCAGTTCTTC
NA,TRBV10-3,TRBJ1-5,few,CAIRSSEYSNQPQHF,TGTGCCATCAGAAGCAGCGAGTATAGCAATCAGCCCCAGCATTTT
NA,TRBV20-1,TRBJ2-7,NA,CSASYSANRGEQYF,TGCAGTGCTAGTTACTCCGCGAATAGAGGCGAGCAGTACTTC
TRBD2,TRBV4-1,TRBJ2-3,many,CASSLREIADTQYF,TGCGCCAGCAGCTTGCGGGAGATCGCAGATACGCAGTATTTT
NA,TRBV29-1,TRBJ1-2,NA,CSVEGLYGYTF,TGCAGCGTTGAAGGACTATATGGCTACACCTTC
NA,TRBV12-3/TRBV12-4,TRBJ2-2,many,CASSGLSPGSRHANTGELFF,TGTGCCAGCAGTGGGCTCAGCCCGGGGTCCCGCCACGCGAACACCGGGGAGCTGTTTTTT
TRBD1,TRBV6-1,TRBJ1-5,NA,CASKQGAVLGNQPQHF,TGTGCCAGCAAACAGGGGGCCGTTTTGGGCAATCAGCCCCAGCATTTT
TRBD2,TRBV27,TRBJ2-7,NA,CASSPRNGLAEYEQYF,TGTGCCAGCAGTCCCCGGAACGGACTAGCGGAGTACGAGCAGTACTTC
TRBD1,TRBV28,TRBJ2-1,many,CASRRNADRLYNEQFF,TGTGCCAGCAGACGAAACGCGGACAGGTTATACAATGAGCAGTTCTTC
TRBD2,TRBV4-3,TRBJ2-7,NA,CASSQAPGLDFEQYF,TGCGCCAGCAGCCAAGCCCCGGGACTAGATTTCGAGCAGTACTTC
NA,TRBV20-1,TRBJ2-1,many,CSASWVGEQFF,TGCAGTGCCTCCTGGGTAGGTGAGCAGTTCTTC
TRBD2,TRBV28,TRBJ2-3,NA,CASSSLWASGFTDTQYF,TGTGCCAGCAGTTCCCTTTGGGCTAGCGGGTTCACAGATACGCAGTATTTT
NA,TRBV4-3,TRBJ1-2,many,CASSRRWKGPDYGYTF,TGCGCCAGCAGCCGAAGATGGAAAGGACCCGACTATGGCTACACCTTC
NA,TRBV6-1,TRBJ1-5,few,CASSEQTAPRNQPQHF,TGTGCCAGCAGTGAACAGACCGCCCCTCGGAATCAGCCCCAGCATTTT
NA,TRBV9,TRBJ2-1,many,CASSESPIGTHYNEQFF,TGTGCCAGCAGCGAGAGCCCGATTGGGACACATTACAATGAGCAGTTCTTC
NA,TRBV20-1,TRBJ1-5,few,CSASGWGQPQHF,TGCAGTGCGTCAGGGTGGGGGCAGCCCCAGCATTTT
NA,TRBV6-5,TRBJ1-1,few,CASSLRMGRRAFF,TGTGCCAGCAGTCTCCGTATGGGAAGGAGGGCTTTCTTT
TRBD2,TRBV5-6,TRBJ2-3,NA,CASRVAGGPDTQYF,TGTGCCAGCAGAGTAGCGGGAGGGCCGGATACGCAGTATTTT
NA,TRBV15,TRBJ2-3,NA,CATSPHSTDTQYF,TGTGCCACCAGCCCCCACAGCACAGATACGCAGTATTTT
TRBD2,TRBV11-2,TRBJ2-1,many,CASRTDLAGTSYNEQFF,TGTGCCAGCAGGACCGATCTAGCGGGGACGTCCTACAATGAGCAGTTCTTC
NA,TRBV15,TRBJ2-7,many,CATSRDGDSYEQYF,TGTGCCACCAGCAGAGATGGTGACAGCTACGAGCAGTACTTC
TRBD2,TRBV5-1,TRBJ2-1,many,CASSATTSENEQFF,TGCGCCAGCAGCGCCACGACTAGCGAGAATGAGCAGTTCTTC
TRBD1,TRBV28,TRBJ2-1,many,CASSLTSGTGDWEQFF,TGTGCCAGCAGTTTAACCTCCGGGACAGGGGATTGGGAGCAGTTCTTC
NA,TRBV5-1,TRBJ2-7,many,CASSPQGGSYEQYF,TGCGCCAGCAGCCCACAGGGGGGGTCCTACGAGCAGTACTTC
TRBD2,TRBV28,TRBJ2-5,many,CASSVGLAGQETQYF,TGTGCCAGCAGTGTTGGACTAGCGGGACAAGAGACCCAGTACTTC
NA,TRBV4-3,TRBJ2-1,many,CASSQEGSTNEQFF,TGCGCCAGCAGCCAAGAGGGGAGCACCAATGAGCAGTTCTTC
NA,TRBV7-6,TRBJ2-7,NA,CASSLTPQPGEQYF,TGTGCCAGCAGCTTAACCCCGCAGCCAGGGGAGCAGTACTTC
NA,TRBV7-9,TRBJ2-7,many,CASSWGASGSYEQYF,TGTGCCAGCAGCTGGGGGGCTAGCGGCTCCTACGAGCAGTACTTC
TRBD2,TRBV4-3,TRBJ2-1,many,CASSPELAGVGDEQFF,TGCGCCAGCAGCCCGGAACTAGCGGGAGTAGGGGATGAGCAGTTCTTC
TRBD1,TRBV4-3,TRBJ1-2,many,CASSQGDRGPGYTF,TGCGCCAGCAGCCAAGGGGACAGGGGGCCTGGCTACACCTTC
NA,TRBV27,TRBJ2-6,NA,CASSSYGANVLTF,TGTGCCAGCAGTTCGTACGGGGCCAACGTCCTGACTTTC
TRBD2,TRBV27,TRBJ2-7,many,CASASGGSYEQYF,TGTGCCAGCGCTTCGGGGGGGTCCTACGAGCAGTACTTC
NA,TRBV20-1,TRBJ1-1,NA,CSAGPVPGLNTEAFF,TGCAGTGCTGGACCGGTGCCGGGACTAAACACTGAAGCTTTCTTT
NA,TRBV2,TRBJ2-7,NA,CASSVESPYEQYF,TGTGCCAGCAGCGTGGAAAGCCCCTACGAGCAGTACTTC
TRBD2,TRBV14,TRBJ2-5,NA,CASSPQPGLAGLQETQYF,TGTGCCAGCAGCCCCCAACCGGGACTAGCGGGACTCCAAGAGACCCAGTACTTC
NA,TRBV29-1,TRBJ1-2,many,CSVGPGSSNYGYTF,TGCAGCGTCGGGCCCGGGAGCAGTAACTATGGCTACACCTTC
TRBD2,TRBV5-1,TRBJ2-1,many,CASSPGLAAPLSSYNEQFF,TGCGCCAGCAGCCCGGGACTAGCGGCCCCTCTATCCTCCTACAATGAGCAGTTCTTC
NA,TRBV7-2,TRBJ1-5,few,CASSLVSGDQPQHF,TGTGCCAGCAGCTTAGTCTCGGGAGATCAGCCCCAGCATTTT
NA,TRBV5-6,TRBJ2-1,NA,CASRRAAVSYNEQFF,TGTGCCAGCAGGCGGGCGGCAGTCTCCTACAATGAGCAGTTCTTC
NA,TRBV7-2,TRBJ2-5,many,CASSLGGGGQETQYF,TGTGCCAGCAGCTTAGGCGGGGGCGGGCAAGAGACCCAGTACTTC
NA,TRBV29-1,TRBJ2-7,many,CSVLEYEQYF,TGCAGCGTCCTGGAGTACGAGCAGTACTTC
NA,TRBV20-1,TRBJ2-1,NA,CSASIRGNSYNEQFF,TGCAGTGCTAGTATACGCGGGAACTCCTACAATGAGCAGTTCTTC
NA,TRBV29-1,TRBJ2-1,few,CSVARESYNEQFF,TGCAGCGTCGCGAGAGAATCCTACAATGAGCAGTTCTTC
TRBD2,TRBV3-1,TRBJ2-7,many,CASTHHGGVTYEQYF,TGTGCCAGCACCCACCACGGGGGGGTCACCTACGAGCAGTACTTC
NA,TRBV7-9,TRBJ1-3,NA,CASSLLVPGNTIYF,TGTGCCAGCAGCTTACTAGTCCCTGGAAACACCATATATTTT